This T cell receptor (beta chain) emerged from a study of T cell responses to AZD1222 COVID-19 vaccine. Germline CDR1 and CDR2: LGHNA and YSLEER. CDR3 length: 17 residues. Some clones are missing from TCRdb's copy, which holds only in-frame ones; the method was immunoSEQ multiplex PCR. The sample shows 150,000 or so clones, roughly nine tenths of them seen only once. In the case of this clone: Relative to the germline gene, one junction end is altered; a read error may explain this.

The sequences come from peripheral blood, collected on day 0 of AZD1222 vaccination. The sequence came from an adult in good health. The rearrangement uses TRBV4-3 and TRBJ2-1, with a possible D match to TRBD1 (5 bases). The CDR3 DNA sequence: TGCGCCAGCAGCCAAGGTCGGGCAGGGATCTCCCACAATGAGCAGTTCTTC. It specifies CASSQGRAGISHNEQFF.